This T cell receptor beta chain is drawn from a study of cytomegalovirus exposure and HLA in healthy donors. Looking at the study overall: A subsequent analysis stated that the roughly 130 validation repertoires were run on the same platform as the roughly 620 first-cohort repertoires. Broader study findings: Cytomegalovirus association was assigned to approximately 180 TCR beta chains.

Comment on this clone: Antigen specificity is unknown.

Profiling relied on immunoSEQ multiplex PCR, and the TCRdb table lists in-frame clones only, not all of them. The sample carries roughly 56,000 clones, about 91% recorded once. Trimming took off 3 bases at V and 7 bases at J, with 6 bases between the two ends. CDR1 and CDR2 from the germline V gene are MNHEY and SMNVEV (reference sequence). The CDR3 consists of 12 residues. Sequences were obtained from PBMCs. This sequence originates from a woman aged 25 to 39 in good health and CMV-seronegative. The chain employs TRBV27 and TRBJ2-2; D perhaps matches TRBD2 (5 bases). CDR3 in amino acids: CASSFRGGELFF. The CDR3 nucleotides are TGTGCCAGCAGTTTTCGGGGCGGGGAGCTGTTTTTT.